These 21 T cell receptor beta chains share one sample of origin, sequenced in a study of T cell responses to AZD1222 COVID-19 vaccine. Data came from immunoSEQ multiplex PCR; TCRdb stores just in-frame clones and leaves some out. The table has about 150,000 clones, approximately 90% seen once. Specimen: peripheral blood, collected on day 0 of AZD1222 vaccination. The receptors were sampled from an adult in good health.

J is TRBJ1-1 and V is TRBV29-1; TRBD1 matches at 8 bases. The CDR3 contains 12 residues. J was trimmed by 4 bases and V by 5 bases; bases with no gene match: 3. Germline V gives CDR1 SQVTM, CDR2 ANQGSEA. The CDR3 bases are TGCAGCGTTCAAACAGGGGGCACTGAAGCTTTCTTT. This encodes CSVQTGGTEAFF.

The chain employs TRBV5-8 and TRBJ2-7, with D perhaps matching TRBD1 (8 bases). CDR1 SGHTS and CDR2 YDEGEE come from the germline V gene. CDR3 length equals 15 residues. V lost 3 bases, J lost 1 base, and 14 bases lay in between. Here the CDR3 DNA reads TGTGCCAGCAGCTGGGGGGGACAGGCGTCCTACGAGCAGTACTTC. Translating gives CASSWGGQASYEQYF.

In its sample, this clone was seen once. V gene TRBV15 combines with J gene TRBJ1-5; D unresolved. From germline, CDR1 is LNHNV and CDR2 YYDKDF (reference sequence). Trimming cost V 0 bases and J 7 bases, with 13 bases left between them. The CDR3 loop spans 15 amino acids. CDR3 nucleotides: TGTGCCACCAGCAGAGATGGTGGGATGCGGCAGCCCCAGCATTTT. This encodes CATSRDGGMRQPQHF.

Here the CDR3 DNA reads TGTGCCAGCAGTCCCCGGGACAAGAACTATGGCTACACCTTC. The encoded protein is CASSPRDKNYGYTF. V is TRBV27 and J is TRBJ1-2; D might be TRBD1 (6 bases). Germline CDR1 MNHEY, CDR2 SMNVEV (reference sequence). The CDR3 length is 14 residues. Trimming pared 5 bases from V and 2 bases from J, leaving 12 bases between.

This chain links TRBV27 with TRBJ2-2; tentative D call: TRBD1 (6 bases). This CDR3 comprises 14 residues. CDR1 is MNHEY, CDR2 SMNVEV, per germline (reference sequence). The germline V and J ends were trimmed by 2 bases and 4 bases, with 8 bases remaining between them. The CDR3 reads CASSLGDTTGELFF. The CDR3 DNA follows: TGTGCCAGCAGTTTAGGGGACACCACCGGGGAGCTGTTTTTT.

The chain carries TRBV12-3 or TRBV12-4 and TRBJ2-5; 7 bases line up with TRBD2. V gave up 5 bases and J gave up 2 bases; unmatched junction bases: 2. The CDR3 sequence is 13 residues long. The CDR3 loop is CASSRDYQETQYF. DNA of the CDR3: TGTGCCAGCAGTCGGGACTATCAAGAGACCCAGTACTTC.

The V call is TRBV5-4, the J call TRBJ1-1; D gene uncertain. From germline, CDR1 is SGHNT and CDR2 YYREEE (reference sequence). V shed 3 bases and J shed 1 base, with 7 bases lying between them. The CDR3 runs 13 residues. This CDR3 reads CASSSTQNTEAFF. CDR3 in DNA: TGTGCCAGCAGCTCTACACAGAACACTGAAGCTTTCTTT.

This chain joins TRBV2 and TRBJ2-2; a weak D match, TRBD2 (5 bases). CDR1 and CDR2 (germline): SNHLY, FYNNEI. The CDR3 runs to 13 residues. V was trimmed by 4 bases and J by 6 bases, leaving 9 bases between them. CDR3 nucleotides: TGTGCCAGCAGTGTACTAGAATCCGGGGAGCTGTTTTTT. It translates to CASSVLESGELFF. The whole variable domain, filled in from reference TRBV2 and TRBJ2-2, reads EPEVTQTPSHQVTQMGQEVILRCVPISNHLYFYWYRQILGQKVEFLVSFYNNEISEKSEIFDDQFSVERPDGSNFTLKIRSTKLEDSAMYFCASSVLESGELFFGEGSRLTVL.

In this sample, this clone turned up once. The chain carries TRBV6-5 and TRBJ1-4; D gene uncertain. This CDR3 comprises 12 residues. In germline, CDR1 is MNHEY, CDR2 SVGAGI. V was shortened by 6 bases and J by 3 bases, with 5 bases between the two germline ends. The CDR3 region is CASRNPNEKLFF. CDR3 nucleotide sequence: TGTGCCAGCAGGAACCCTAATGAAAAACTGTTTTTT.

This rearrangement joins TRBV6-5 to TRBJ1-6; D is undetermined. The V end was cut by 1 base, the J end by 7 bases, with 14 bases between. The CDR3 is made up of 16 amino acids. The V gene's germline CDR1 is MNHEY and CDR2 SVGAGI. The CDR3 region is CASSYFVTGRNSPLHF. CDR3 DNA sequence: TGTGCCAGCAGTTACTTCGTGACGGGCAGAAATTCACCCCTCCACTTT.

The rearrangement uses TRBV5-4 and TRBJ2-3; the D gene is possibly TRBD2 (5 bases). This CDR3 has 15 residues. CDR1 is SGHNT and CDR2 is YYREEE in the germline V gene (reference sequence). V shed 0 bases and J shed 0 bases, with 8 bases lying between them. CDR3 amino acids: CASSLGSGSTDTQYF. The CDR3 bases are TGTGCCAGCAGCTTGGGGTCGGGAAGCACAGATACGCAGTATTTT.

V is TRBV10-2 and J is TRBJ1-2, with D possibly matching TRBD1 (6 bases). The CDR3 extends over 15 amino acids. Trimming removed 8 bases at V and 6 bases at J, with 22 bases between. Germline V CDR1 and CDR2: WSHSY, SAAADI. In nucleotides, the CDR3 is TGCGCCAGCGCGGTCCCACAGGGAAGGAGGGATGGCTACACCTTC. Residues: CASAVPQGRRDGYTF.

A single count supports this clone. The rearrangement joins TRBV30 to TRBJ2-5; possible D gene TRBD2, 5 bases. The CDR3 loop spans 12 amino acids. Germline V gene data show CDR1 as GTSNPN and CDR2 as SVGIG (reference sequence). V was shortened by 1 base and J by 5 bases, with 8 bases between the two germline ends. In DNA form, the CDR3 reads TGTGCCTGGAGTGGGGTAGCGGAGACCCAGTACTTC. It codes for CAWSGVAETQYF.

The gene calls are TRBV5-5 and TRBJ1-2, with TRBD1 identical over 10 bases. This CDR3 contains 14 residues. Germline V gene sequence: CDR1 SGHKS, CDR2 YYEKEE (reference sequence). The V segment lost 4 bases and the J segment 6 bases; nucleotides outside the gene matches: 6. This chain's CDR3 is CASSRGTGVDGYTF. CDR3 DNA sequence: TGTGCCAGCAGCAGGGGGACAGGGGTTGATGGCTACACCTTC.

This clone was recorded a few times. Other DNA sequences of this sample code for an identical CDR3. CDR3 nucleotide sequence: TGTGCCAGCAGTCCTTATAGCAATCAGCCCCAGCATTTT. Its translation: CASSPYSNQPQHF. The V call is TRBV27, the J call TRBJ1-5; D is undetermined. Trimming stripped 5 bases from V and 0 bases from J, with 5 bases between. Germline loops: CDR1 MNHEY, CDR2 SMNVEV (reference sequence). The CDR3 is 13 residues long.

The CDR3 DNA follows: TGTGCCAGCAGTGCGACAGGGCGGATCACTGAAGCTTTCTTT. As protein: CASSATGRITEAFF. This sequence joins TRBV2 and TRBJ1-1; 7 bases line up with TRBD1. The CDR3 runs to 14 residues. Germline V gene lookup returns CDR1 SNHLY and CDR2 FYNNEI. V lost 4 bases, J lost 4 bases, and 6 bases stayed unmatched.

The chain uses TRBV7-8 and TRBJ1-2; D might be TRBD1 (6 bases). Germline V gene sequence: CDR1 SGHVS, CDR2 FQNEAQ. This CDR3 contains 14 residues. The V end lost 1 base, the J end lost 2 bases, and 8 bases lay between the germline ends. The CDR3 DNA is TGTGCCAGCAGCTTAGGAGGGGGAAACTATGGCTACACCTTC. Protein sequence: CASSLGGGNYGYTF.

The chain links TRBV10-3 to TRBJ2-7, with 10 nucleotides matching TRBD1. J gave up 6 bases and V 10 bases, and 12 bases lay outside the gene matches. Germline CDR1 reads ENHRY; CDR2 reads SYGVKD. The CDR3 contains 14 residues. CDR3 loop: CATRPGQGLGEQYF. DNA of the CDR3: TGTGCCACCCGACCGGGACAGGGGTTGGGCGAGCAGTACTTC.

This rearrangement joins TRBV9 to TRBJ2-1; D not certain. Germline CDR1 reads SGDLS; CDR2 reads YYNGEE. Trimming cost V 0 bases and J 15 bases, with 16 bases left between them. This CDR3 is 13 amino acids long. The CDR3 nucleotides read TGTGCCAGCAGCGTAGAGGGCAGCCCCGTGCGGTTCTTC. Protein sequence: CASSVEGSPVRFF.

V and J are TRBV6-2 or TRBV6-3 and TRBJ1-6, with 7 nucleotides matching TRBD1. The CDR3 runs to 15 residues. Germline loops: CDR1 MNHEY, CDR2 SVGEGT. Losses at the gene ends were 5 bases for V and 8 bases for J; bases not matched to a gene: 9. CDR3 protein: CASSRQGPPDSPLHF. The CDR3 DNA is TGTGCCAGCAGTCGACAGGGTCCTCCTGATTCACCCCTCCACTTT.

This clone was seen just once. The chain couples TRBV6-5 to TRBJ1-2; TRBD1 matches 8 bases. V dropped 10 bases and J dropped 7; count of bases not matched to a gene: 8. Germline-derived CDR1 and CDR2 are MNHEY and SVGAGI. The CDR3 totals 12 residues. CDR3 sequence: CATSAGGGGYTF. For the CDR3, the DNA is TGTGCCACCTCGGCAGGGGGCGGTGGCTACACCTTC.